The following is a T cell receptor (beta chain) sequence with its context. V lost 0 bases and J lost 7, with 19 bases in between. CDR3 length: 17 residues. Germline-derived CDR1 and CDR2 are SNHLY and FYNNEI. This specimen comes from a study of blood T cell repertoires in COVID-19. Produced via immunoSEQ multiplex PCR; TCRdb's table is partial and in-frame only. The sample records approximately 250,000 clones, roughly 80% being singletons. The TCR sequence derives from a woman in her fifties or sixties with active or convalescent COVID-19. The specimen was peripheral blood. The chain combines TRBV2 with TRBJ2-1; a weak D match, TRBD2 (6 bases). In DNA form, the CDR3 reads TGTGCCAGCAGTGAAGCTTCCGCCTCCATAGGGAGGAATGAGCAGTTCTTC. It yields the protein CASSEASASIGRNEQFF.